These T cell receptor beta chains were read from a single sample in a study of response to subunit inactivated influenza vaccine. TCRdb re-called the RT-PCR reads through MiXCR, storing one row per CDR3 protein. In the table there are about 530,000 distinct CDR3 sequences, under 15% of which are singletons. The source material was PBMCs from blood, sampled 45 days after vaccination. The receptors derive from a man over 45 who received an inactivated influenza vaccine. The CDR3 runs from the conserved cysteine through the conserved F or W. The order of the fields is clone size, J gene, V gene, D gene, CDR3 protein, CDR3 DNA. D genes are given only for firm matches. Clone size is stated in some rows and not others, as once, few, many or a class when expanded.

clone_size: -
j_call: TRBJ2-5
v_call: TRBV2
d_call: -
cdr3_aa: CASRIGVLETQYF
cdr3_nt: TGTGCCAGCAGAATAGGGGTTCTGGAGACCCAGTACTTC

clone_size: few
j_call: TRBJ2-5
v_call: TRBV6-1
d_call: -
cdr3_aa: CASSEDGLQETQYF
cdr3_nt: TGTGCCAGCAGTGAAGACGGTTTGCAAGAGACCCAGTACTTC

clone_size: -
j_call: TRBJ1-1
v_call: TRBV29-1
d_call: TRBD1
cdr3_aa: CSVERRQGAGNTEAFF
cdr3_nt: TGCAGCGTTGAAAGGCGGCAGGGGGCGGGAAACACTGAAGCTTTCTTT

clone_size: -
j_call: TRBJ1-6
v_call: TRBV7-9
d_call: TRBD1
cdr3_aa: CASSPPTGVSLHF
cdr3_nt: TGTGCCAGCAGCCCGCCCACAGGGGTATCCCTCCACTTT

clone_size: -
j_call: TRBJ2-1
v_call: TRBV20-1
d_call: TRBD1
cdr3_aa: CSAGIGTGNNEQFF
cdr3_nt: TGCAGTGCTGGCATCGGGACAGGGAACAATGAGCAGTTCTTC

clone_size: -
j_call: TRBJ1-4
v_call: TRBV12-3/TRBV12-4
d_call: TRBD1
cdr3_aa: CASSLGQGVHEKLFF
cdr3_nt: TGTGCCAGCAGTTTGGGACAGGGGGTCCATGAAAAACTGTTTTTT

clone_size: -
j_call: TRBJ2-7
v_call: TRBV7-8
d_call: -
cdr3_aa: CASSLDPGREQYF
cdr3_nt: TGTGCCAGCAGCTTAGACCCGGGACGCGAGCAGTACTTC

clone_size: few
j_call: TRBJ2-5
v_call: TRBV24-1
d_call: -
cdr3_aa: CATSDYPAATRETQYF
cdr3_nt: TGTGCCACCAGTGATTATCCAGCGGCAACTAGAGAGACCCAGTACTTC

clone_size: few
j_call: TRBJ2-7
v_call: TRBV4-3
d_call: -
cdr3_aa: CASSPIGGATYEQYF
cdr3_nt: TGCGCCAGCAGCCCGATTGGAGGGGCGACCTACGAGCAGTACTTC

clone_size: many
j_call: TRBJ1-6
v_call: TRBV6-2/TRBV6-3
d_call: -
cdr3_aa: CASSVQGVGSPLHF
cdr3_nt: TGTGCCAGCAGTGTACAGGGAGTTGGATCACCCCTCCACTTT

clone_size: -
j_call: TRBJ1-2
v_call: TRBV5-1
d_call: TRBD1
cdr3_aa: CASSLTQGAGGYTF
cdr3_nt: TGCGCCAGCAGCTTGACCCAGGGGGCGGGAGGCTACACCTTC

clone_size: many
j_call: TRBJ2-7
v_call: TRBV12-3/TRBV12-4
d_call: TRBD1
cdr3_aa: CASSSRGQGGYEQYF
cdr3_nt: TGTGCCAGCAGTTCACGGGGACAGGGCGGATACGAGCAGTACTTC

clone_size: few
j_call: TRBJ2-5
v_call: TRBV28
d_call: TRBD2
cdr3_aa: CASSLGGTQGTQYF
cdr3_nt: TGTGCCAGCAGTTTGGGAGGGACCCAGGGGACCCAGTACTTC

clone_size: -
j_call: TRBJ2-1
v_call: TRBV6-1
d_call: TRBD1
cdr3_aa: CASTHRDSSYNEQFF
cdr3_nt: TGTGCCAGCACCCACCGGGACAGTTCCTACAATGAGCAGTTCTTC

clone_size: -
j_call: TRBJ2-1
v_call: TRBV5-1
d_call: TRBD2
cdr3_aa: CASSLSSGREYYNEQFF
cdr3_nt: TGCGCCAGCAGCTTGAGTAGCGGGAGGGAATATTACAATGAGCAGTTCTTC

clone_size: few
j_call: TRBJ1-6
v_call: TRBV4-3
d_call: -
cdr3_aa: CASSQDRPVSSYNSPLHF
cdr3_nt: TGCGCCAGCAGCCAAGATCGTCCGGTTAGCTCCTATAATTCACCCCTCCACTTT

clone_size: -
j_call: TRBJ2-3
v_call: TRBV29-1
d_call: -
cdr3_aa: CSVEATDTQYF
cdr3_nt: TGCAGCGTTGAGGCTACAGATACGCAGTATTTT

clone_size: -
j_call: TRBJ2-7
v_call: TRBV28
d_call: -
cdr3_aa: CASTKIGASSYEQYF
cdr3_nt: TGTGCCAGCACTAAAATTGGGGCTAGCTCCTACGAGCAGTACTTC

clone_size: many
j_call: TRBJ2-7
v_call: TRBV4-2
d_call: -
cdr3_aa: CASSREGGPYEQYF
cdr3_nt: TGTGCCAGCAGCCGAGAGGGGGGGCCCTACGAGCAGTACTTC

clone_size: -
j_call: TRBJ2-1
v_call: TRBV4-3
d_call: TRBD2
cdr3_aa: CASSQGLAGSVGSGEQFF
cdr3_nt: TGCGCCAGCAGCCAAGGTCTAGCGGGGAGTGTCGGGTCTGGGGAGCAGTTCTTC

clone_size: -
j_call: TRBJ1-1
v_call: TRBV5-1
d_call: -
cdr3_aa: CASSLERGTTEAFF
cdr3_nt: TGCGCCAGCAGCTTGGAGAGGGGGACCACTGAAGCTTTCTTT

clone_size: few
j_call: TRBJ2-5
v_call: TRBV12-3/TRBV12-4
d_call: -
cdr3_aa: CASSLVGLETQYF
cdr3_nt: TGTGCCAGCAGTTTAGTCGGGTTAGAGACCCAGTACTTC

clone_size: many
j_call: TRBJ1-5
v_call: TRBV4-1
d_call: -
cdr3_aa: CASSQGLYQPQHF
cdr3_nt: TGCGCCAGCAGCCAAGGACTATATCAGCCCCAGCATTTT

clone_size: -
j_call: TRBJ2-1
v_call: TRBV7-9
d_call: -
cdr3_aa: CASRLAAYNEQFF
cdr3_nt: TGTGCCAGCAGGTTAGCGGCATACAATGAGCAGTTCTTC

clone_size: -
j_call: TRBJ2-1
v_call: TRBV2
d_call: -
cdr3_aa: CASSERSARLSNEQFF
cdr3_nt: TGTGCCAGCAGTGAAAGAAGTGCACGTTTGAGCAATGAGCAGTTCTTC

clone_size: -
j_call: TRBJ2-7
v_call: TRBV3-1
d_call: -
cdr3_aa: CASSGFLQSASYEQYF
cdr3_nt: TGTGCCAGCAGCGGATTCCTCCAGTCAGCCTCCTACGAGCAGTACTTC

clone_size: many
j_call: TRBJ1-3
v_call: TRBV6-5
d_call: -
cdr3_aa: CASSYLGGLGAAGNTIYF
cdr3_nt: TGTGCCAGCAGTTATCTGGGCGGTCTCGGAGCTGCTGGAAACACCATATATTTT

clone_size: -
j_call: TRBJ2-7
v_call: TRBV20-1
d_call: -
cdr3_aa: CSASTIYEQYF
cdr3_nt: TGCAGTGCTTCGACTATCTACGAGCAGTACTTC

clone_size: many
j_call: TRBJ1-5
v_call: TRBV28
d_call: -
cdr3_aa: CASSFQELFSNQPQHF
cdr3_nt: TGTGCCAGCAGTTTTCAGGAGCTCTTTAGCAATCAGCCCCAGCATTTT

clone_size: few
j_call: TRBJ1-1
v_call: TRBV6-1
d_call: TRBD1
cdr3_aa: CASSSFRTGTTEAFF
cdr3_nt: TGTGCCAGCAGTAGCTTTCGGACAGGCACCACTGAAGCTTTCTTT

clone_size: few
j_call: TRBJ2-3
v_call: TRBV20-1
d_call: TRBD2
cdr3_aa: CSAGTSGRSSTDTQYF
cdr3_nt: TGCAGTGCGGGGACTAGCGGGAGATCTAGCACAGATACGCAGTATTTT

clone_size: -
j_call: TRBJ1-2
v_call: TRBV7-9
d_call: -
cdr3_aa: CASSLNGAYYGYTF
cdr3_nt: TGTGCCAGCAGCTTAAACGGTGCATACTATGGCTACACCTTC

clone_size: few
j_call: TRBJ2-7
v_call: TRBV28
d_call: -
cdr3_aa: CASSLFTGREYF
cdr3_nt: TGTGCCAGCAGTTTATTCACGGGCAGGGAATACTTC

clone_size: few
j_call: TRBJ2-7
v_call: TRBV25-1
d_call: -
cdr3_aa: CASTAGPTYEQYF
cdr3_nt: TGTGCCAGCACCGCAGGCCCTACCTACGAGCAGTACTTC

clone_size: few
j_call: TRBJ2-3
v_call: TRBV5-1
d_call: TRBD2
cdr3_aa: CASSLLASGMSDTQYF
cdr3_nt: TGCGCCAGCAGCTTGCTAGCTAGCGGGATGTCAGATACGCAGTATTTT

clone_size: -
j_call: TRBJ2-7
v_call: TRBV2
d_call: TRBD2
cdr3_aa: CASNRDGTSSYEQYF
cdr3_nt: TGTGCCAGCAACCGGGACGGGACTAGCTCCTACGAGCAGTACTTC

clone_size: few
j_call: TRBJ2-7
v_call: TRBV20-1
d_call: -
cdr3_aa: CSARVTRDGTYEQYF
cdr3_nt: TGCAGTGCTAGAGTCACCCGGGACGGCACCTACGAGCAGTACTTC

clone_size: -
j_call: TRBJ2-7
v_call: TRBV29-1
d_call: TRBD2
cdr3_aa: CSVEWTSGGGEQYF
cdr3_nt: TGCAGCGTTGAGTGGACTAGCGGGGGGGGGGAGCAGTACTTC

clone_size: -
j_call: TRBJ2-7
v_call: TRBV6-5
d_call: -
cdr3_aa: CASTIPGAYEQYF
cdr3_nt: TGTGCCAGCACAATACCGGGGGCCTACGAGCAGTACTTC

clone_size: few
j_call: TRBJ1-6
v_call: TRBV11-1
d_call: TRBD1
cdr3_aa: CASSLVEGASSYNSPLHF
cdr3_nt: TGTGCCAGCAGCTTAGTAGAGGGGGCGAGCTCCTATAATTCACCCCTCCACTTT

clone_size: -
j_call: TRBJ2-7
v_call: TRBV25-1
d_call: TRBD1
cdr3_aa: CASKGQDWEQYF
cdr3_nt: TGTGCCAGCAAGGGACAGGACTGGGAGCAGTACTTC

clone_size: few
j_call: TRBJ2-7
v_call: TRBV20-1
d_call: -
cdr3_aa: CSASAGINEQYF
cdr3_nt: TGCAGTGCTAGTGCAGGGATCAACGAGCAGTACTTC

clone_size: many
j_call: TRBJ2-1
v_call: TRBV11-1
d_call: TRBD2
cdr3_aa: CASSSALGGTSGYNEQFF
cdr3_nt: TGTGCCAGCAGCTCCGCCCTCGGGGGGACTAGCGGTTACAATGAGCAGTTCTTC

clone_size: -
j_call: TRBJ2-1
v_call: TRBV5-5
d_call: TRBD2
cdr3_aa: CASSPGLAGFQIYNEQFF
cdr3_nt: TGTGCCAGCAGCCCCGGACTAGCGGGATTCCAAATTTACAATGAGCAGTTCTTC

clone_size: once
j_call: TRBJ2-7
v_call: TRBV12-3/TRBV12-4
d_call: -
cdr3_aa: CSSSLSSSYEQYF
cdr3_nt: TGTTCCAGCAGTTTATCCAGCTCCTACGAGCAGTACTTC